This T cell receptor beta chain is drawn from a study of shared T cell receptors in the human thymus (dated by TCRdb to about 2021). Regarding the study in general: The study examined how the human thymus generates shared, self-reactive T-cell receptor alpha chains.

The junction shows trimming of 0 bases on V and 4 bases on J, plus 16 bases between the germline ends. CDR1 and CDR2 were assigned from the germline V gene as SGHDT and YYEEEE. From its cysteine to its phenylalanine, the CDR3 spans 16 amino acids. CDR3 DNA is the only sequence kept; it has 48 bases, read in frame from the first base. A word on this clone: There is no known antigen for this receptor. No clone much larger than this one lies a single base away; base qualities are absent.

The library was produced with the immunoSEQ multiplex PCR assay. Drawn from immuneACCESS, this table holds only the in-frame rearrangements with V and J called that TCRdb kept. Clones are partly lost; checked studies trace under half to an unresolved V gene and leave the rest unexplained. Here the sample has hundreds of thousands of clones; over 75% occur a single time. The ten largest clones add up to roughly 0.0097% of the sample. The same sample was also studied in work on human thymus T cells. As the second paper documents: Immunologically healthy infants undergoing open corrective cardiac surgery for congenital heart defects in Finland were used as donors. The thymus tissue came from surgical resects taken out during corrective cardiac surgery. Biased V and J gene segment usage appeared to be present in both thymic and peripheral blood repertoires. Highly overlapping thymic TCR repertoires among unrelated individuals were reported in the related research. TCR alpha and beta repertoires from about 8 infant thymus samples and four related peripheral blood samples were characterized in the study. Donor ages ranged from about 7 to 250 days, and the cohort comprised about 6 male and a couple of female infants. Thymocytes were freed from the tissue by mechanical means and kept at -70 degrees C as pellets of roughly 8.5-31 million cells. A QIAsymphony instrument was used to extract genomic DNA from frozen cell pellets. TCRB and TCRAD loci were amplified from a standardized quantity of quality-controlled genomic DNA using the immunoSEQ multiplex PCR assay. The V(D)J region was spanned by amplicons of a length sufficient to cover the CDR3 and to identify V and J genes. The commercial immunoSEQ service was used to sequence amplicons on an Illumina platform. Primer bias and sequencing errors were corrected using previously described methods, and TCRAD and TCRB definitions followed the IMGT database. The repertoires were analysed using immunoSEQ Analyzer 3.0 and VDJTools for basic statistics, V/J segment usage, diversity estimates, rarefaction and pairwise overlap. Diversity was estimated with Chao1, ChaoE, Efron-Thisted, Shannon and inverse Simpson indices, and also on datasets down-sampled to the smallest sample. For repertoire overlap, CDR3 nucleotide sequence, V gene and J gene had to match strictly, and clustering was done by Jaccard-based multidimensional scaling. Thymus samples yielded on average roughly 810,000 unique TCRB clonotypes, compared with 80,000 to 85,000 from blood samples.

This TCR derives from a boy under two years old with a congenital heart defect. Donor details come from another sample of the same person, matched by shared clones. The rearrangement combines TRBV5-6 with TRBJ1-2; possibly the D gene is TRBD1, per 5 matching bases. The sequencing input was thymocytes. Here the CDR3 is given as CASSLARGGRRYGYTF. The nucleotide sequence reads TGTGCCAGCAGCTTGGCTCGCGGGGGTCGGCGCTATGGCTACACCTTC. Where the CDR3 stops, the reference TRBV5-6 and TRBJ1-2 genes take over; the full variable domain is DAGVTQSPTHLIKTRGQQVTLRCSPKSGHDTVSWYQQALGQGPQFIFQYYEEEERQRGNFPDRFSGHQFPNYSSELNVNALLLGDSALYLCASSLARGGRRYGYTFGSGTRLTVV.